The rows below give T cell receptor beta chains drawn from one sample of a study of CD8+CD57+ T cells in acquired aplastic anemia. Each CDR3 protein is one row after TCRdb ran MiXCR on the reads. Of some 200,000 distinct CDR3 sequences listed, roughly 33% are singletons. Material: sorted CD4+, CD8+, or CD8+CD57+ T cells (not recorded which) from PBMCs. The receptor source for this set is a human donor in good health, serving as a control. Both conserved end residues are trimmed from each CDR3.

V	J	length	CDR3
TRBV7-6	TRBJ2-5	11	ASSFGGGETQY
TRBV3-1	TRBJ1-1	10	ASSKMNTEAF
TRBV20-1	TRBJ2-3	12	SASDGASTDTQY
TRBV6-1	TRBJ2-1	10	ASSEAAYEQF
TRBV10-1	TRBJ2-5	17	AMIGLGTGVSRGQETQY
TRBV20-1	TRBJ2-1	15	SARDLASREGYNEQF
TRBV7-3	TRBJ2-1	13	ASNLRAGAYNEQF
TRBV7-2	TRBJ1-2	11	ASSSHTNYGYT
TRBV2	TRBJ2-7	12	ASLRDRGIHEQY
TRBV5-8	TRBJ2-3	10	ASSVNTDTQY
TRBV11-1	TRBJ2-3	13	ASSLALGGTDTQY